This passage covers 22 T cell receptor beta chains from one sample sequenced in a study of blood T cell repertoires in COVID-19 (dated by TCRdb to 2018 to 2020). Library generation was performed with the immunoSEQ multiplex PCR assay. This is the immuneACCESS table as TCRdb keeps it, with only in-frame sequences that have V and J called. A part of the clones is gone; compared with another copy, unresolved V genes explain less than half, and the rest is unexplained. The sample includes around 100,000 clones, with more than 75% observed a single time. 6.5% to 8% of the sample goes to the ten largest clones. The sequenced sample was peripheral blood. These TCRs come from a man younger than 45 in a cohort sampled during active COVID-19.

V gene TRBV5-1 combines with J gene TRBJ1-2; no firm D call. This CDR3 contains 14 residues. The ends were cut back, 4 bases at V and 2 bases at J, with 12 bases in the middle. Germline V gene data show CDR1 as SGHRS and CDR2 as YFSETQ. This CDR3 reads CASSRTRGNYGYTF. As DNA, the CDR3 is TGCGCCAGCAGCCGGACTAGAGGGAACTATGGCTACACCTTC.

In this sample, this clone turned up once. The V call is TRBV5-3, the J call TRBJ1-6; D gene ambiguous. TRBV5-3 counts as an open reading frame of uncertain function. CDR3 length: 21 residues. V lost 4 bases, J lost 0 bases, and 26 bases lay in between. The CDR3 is CARSPTPEGKLTFSYNSPLHF. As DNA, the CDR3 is TGTGCCAGAAGCCCAACCCCCGAGGGCAAACTTACCTTCTCCTATAATTCACCCCTCCACTTT.

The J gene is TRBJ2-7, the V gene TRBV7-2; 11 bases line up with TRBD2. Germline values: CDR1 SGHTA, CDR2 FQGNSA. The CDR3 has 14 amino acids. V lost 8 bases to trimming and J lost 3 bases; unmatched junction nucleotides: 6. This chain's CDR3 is CASATSGGGYEQYF. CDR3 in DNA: TGTGCCAGCGCCACTAGCGGGGGTGGCTACGAGCAGTACTTC. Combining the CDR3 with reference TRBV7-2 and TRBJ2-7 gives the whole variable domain GAGVSQSPSNKVTEKGKDVELRCDPISGHTALYWYRQSLGQGLEFLIYFQGNSAPDKSGLPSDRFSAERTGGSVSTLTIQRTQQEDSAVYLCASATSGGGYEQYFGPGTRLTVT.

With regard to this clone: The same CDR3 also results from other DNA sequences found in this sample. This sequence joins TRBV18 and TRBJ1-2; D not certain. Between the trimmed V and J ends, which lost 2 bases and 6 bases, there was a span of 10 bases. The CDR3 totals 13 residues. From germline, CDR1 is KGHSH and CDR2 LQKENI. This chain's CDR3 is CASSPGRGDGYTF. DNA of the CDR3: TGTGCCAGCTCACCAGGGCGGGGAGATGGCTACACCTTC.

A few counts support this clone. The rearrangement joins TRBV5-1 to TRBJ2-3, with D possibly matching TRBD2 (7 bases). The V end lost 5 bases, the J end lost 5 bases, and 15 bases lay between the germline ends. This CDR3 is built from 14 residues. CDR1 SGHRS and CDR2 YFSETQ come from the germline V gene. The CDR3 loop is CASRFGGPGDTQYF. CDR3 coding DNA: TGCGCCAGCAGATTCGGGGGGCCTGGAGATACGCAGTATTTT. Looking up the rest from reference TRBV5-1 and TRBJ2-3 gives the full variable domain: KAGVTQTPRYLIKTRGQQVTLSCSPISGHRSVSWYQQTPGQGLQFLFEYFSETQRNKGNFPGRFSGRQFSNSRSEMNVSTLELGDSALYLCASRFGGPGDTQYFGPGTRLTVL.

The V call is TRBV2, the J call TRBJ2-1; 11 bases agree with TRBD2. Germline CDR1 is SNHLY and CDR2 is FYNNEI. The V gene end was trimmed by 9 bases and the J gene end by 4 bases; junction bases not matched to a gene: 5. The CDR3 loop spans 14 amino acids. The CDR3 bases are TGTGCCAGTGTAGCGGGGGGGCTGTACAATGAGCAGTTCTTC. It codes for CASVAGGLYNEQFF.

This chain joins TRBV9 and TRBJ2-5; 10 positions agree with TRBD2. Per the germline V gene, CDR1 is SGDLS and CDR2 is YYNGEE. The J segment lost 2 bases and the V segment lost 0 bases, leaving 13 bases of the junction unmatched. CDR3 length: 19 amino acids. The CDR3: CASSVGALAGVSAQETQYF. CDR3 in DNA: TGTGCCAGCAGCGTAGGGGCGCTAGCGGGGGTTTCGGCTCAAGAGACCCAGTACTTC.

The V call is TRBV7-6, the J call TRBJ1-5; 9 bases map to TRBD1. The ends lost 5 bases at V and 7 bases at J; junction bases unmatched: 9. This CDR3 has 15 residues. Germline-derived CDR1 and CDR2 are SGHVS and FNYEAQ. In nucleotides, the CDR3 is TGTGCCAGCAGCCTGACCACGGACAGGGGACAGCCCCAGCATTTT. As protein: CASSLTTDRGQPQHF.

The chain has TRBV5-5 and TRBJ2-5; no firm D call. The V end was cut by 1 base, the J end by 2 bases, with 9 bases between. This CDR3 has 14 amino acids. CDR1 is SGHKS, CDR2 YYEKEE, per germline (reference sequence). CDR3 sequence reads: CASSLIGSQETQYF. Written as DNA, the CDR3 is TGTGCCAGCAGCTTGATTGGCAGTCAAGAGACCCAGTACTTC.

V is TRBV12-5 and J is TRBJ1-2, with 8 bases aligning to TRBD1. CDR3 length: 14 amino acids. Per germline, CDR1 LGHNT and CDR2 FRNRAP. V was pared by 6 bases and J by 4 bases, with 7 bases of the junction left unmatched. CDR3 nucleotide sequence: TGTGCTAGTGGCCCCGGGACAGGCGTCTATGGCTACACCTTC. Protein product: CASGPGTGVYGYTF.

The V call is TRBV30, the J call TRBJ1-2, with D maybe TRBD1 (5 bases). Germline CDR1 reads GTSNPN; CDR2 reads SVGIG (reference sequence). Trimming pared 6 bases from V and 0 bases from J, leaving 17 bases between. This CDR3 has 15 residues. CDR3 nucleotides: TGTGCCTGTAGTCCGAAGACAGCGACTAACTATGGCTACACCTTC. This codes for CACSPKTATNYGYTF.

This CDR3 is CASSRPRTGPTGELFF. The DNA of the CDR3 is TGTGCCAGCAGCCGGCCTCGGACAGGACCCACCGGGGAGCTGTTTTTT. The chain joins TRBV4-2 to TRBJ2-2; 7 bases match TRBD1. The CDR3 runs 16 residues. Germline lookup yields CDR1 LGHNA and CDR2 YNFKEQ. J lost 4 bases, V lost 4 bases, and 9 bases had no gene match.

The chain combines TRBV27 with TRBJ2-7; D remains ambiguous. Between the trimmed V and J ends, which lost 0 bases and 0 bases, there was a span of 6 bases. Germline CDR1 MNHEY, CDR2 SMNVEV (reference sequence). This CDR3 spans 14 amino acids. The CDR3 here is CASSLSASSYEQYF. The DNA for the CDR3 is TGTGCCAGCAGTTTATCTGCTAGCTCCTACGAGCAGTACTTC.

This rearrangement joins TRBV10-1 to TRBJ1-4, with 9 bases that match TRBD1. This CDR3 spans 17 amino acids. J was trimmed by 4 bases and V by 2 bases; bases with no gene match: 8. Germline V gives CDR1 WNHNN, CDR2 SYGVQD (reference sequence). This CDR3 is CASSEAGTGKYNEKLFF. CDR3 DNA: TGCGCCAGCAGTGAGGCCGGGACAGGGAAGTATAATGAAAAACTGTTTTTT.

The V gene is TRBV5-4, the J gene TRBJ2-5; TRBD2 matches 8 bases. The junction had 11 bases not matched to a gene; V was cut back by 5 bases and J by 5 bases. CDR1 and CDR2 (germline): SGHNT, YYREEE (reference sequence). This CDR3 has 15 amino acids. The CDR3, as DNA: TGTGCCAGCAGGGGTACGGGGGGGCCAGGGGAGACCCAGTACTTC. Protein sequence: CASRGTGGPGETQYF.

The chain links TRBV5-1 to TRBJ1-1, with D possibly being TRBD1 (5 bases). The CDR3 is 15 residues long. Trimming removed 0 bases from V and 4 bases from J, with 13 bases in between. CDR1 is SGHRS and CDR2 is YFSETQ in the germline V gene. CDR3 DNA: TGCGCCAGCAGCTTGGGGCTGGGGGAGGGCACTGAAGCTTTCTTT. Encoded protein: CASSLGLGEGTEAFF.

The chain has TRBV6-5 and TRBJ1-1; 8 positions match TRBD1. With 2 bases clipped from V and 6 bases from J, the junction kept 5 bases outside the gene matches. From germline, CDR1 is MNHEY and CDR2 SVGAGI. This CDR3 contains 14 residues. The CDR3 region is CASSYNRGDSEAFF. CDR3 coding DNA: TGTGCCAGCAGTTACAACAGGGGGGACTCTGAAGCTTTCTTT.

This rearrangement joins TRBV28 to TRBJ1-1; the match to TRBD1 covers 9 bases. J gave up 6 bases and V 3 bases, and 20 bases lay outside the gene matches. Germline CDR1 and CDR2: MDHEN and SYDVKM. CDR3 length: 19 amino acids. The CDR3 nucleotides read TGTGCCAGCAGTTTGTGGTCCAACCGGGACAGGGTCGGGAGCCCTGAAGCTTTCTTT. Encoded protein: CASSLWSNRDRVGSPEAFF.

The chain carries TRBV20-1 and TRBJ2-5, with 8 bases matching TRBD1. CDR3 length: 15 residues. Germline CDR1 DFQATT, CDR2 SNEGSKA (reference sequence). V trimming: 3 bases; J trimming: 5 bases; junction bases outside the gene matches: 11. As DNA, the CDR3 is TGCAGTGCTAGTTCCCCCGACAGGGGCGGGGAGACCCAGTACTTC. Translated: CSASSPDRGGETQYF.

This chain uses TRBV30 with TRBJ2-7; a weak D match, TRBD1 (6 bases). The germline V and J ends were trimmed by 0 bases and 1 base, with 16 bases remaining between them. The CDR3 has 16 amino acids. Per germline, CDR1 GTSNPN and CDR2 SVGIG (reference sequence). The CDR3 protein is CAWSVLNTGNSYEQYF. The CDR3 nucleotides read TGTGCCTGGAGTGTACTAAATACAGGGAATTCCTACGAGCAGTACTTC.

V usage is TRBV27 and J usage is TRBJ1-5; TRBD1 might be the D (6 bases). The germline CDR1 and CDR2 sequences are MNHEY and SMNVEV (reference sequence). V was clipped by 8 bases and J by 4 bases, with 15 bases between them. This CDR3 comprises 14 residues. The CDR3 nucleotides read TGTGCCAGCCGGCGTTCAGGGGCGAATCAGCCCCAGCATTTT. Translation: CASRRSGANQPQHF.

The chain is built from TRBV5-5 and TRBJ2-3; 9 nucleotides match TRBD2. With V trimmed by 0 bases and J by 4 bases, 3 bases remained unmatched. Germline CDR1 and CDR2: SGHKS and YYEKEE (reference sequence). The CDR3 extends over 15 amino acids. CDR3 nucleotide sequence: TGTGCCAGCAGCTTGGGCGGGGGGGCCCCAGATACGCAGTATTTT. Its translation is CASSLGGGAPDTQYF. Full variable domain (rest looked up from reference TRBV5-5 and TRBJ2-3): DAGVTQSPTHLIKTRGQQVTLRCSPISGHKSVSWYQQVLGQGPQFIFQYYEKEERGRGNFPDRFSARQFPNYSSELNVNALLLGDSALYLCASSLGGGAPDTQYFGPGTRLTVL.